These T cell receptor beta chains were read from a single sample in a study of control samples from healthy donors and cancer patients. The assay was immunoSEQ multiplex PCR, and TCRdb's table has in-frame clones only and misses some. This table has approximately 97,000 clones, around 90% appearing once. What was sequenced was blood. These receptors were obtained from a woman aged 18-29 years in good health. CDR3s include the opening cysteine and the closing phenylalanine or tryptophan. The D gene is left open where the match is weak. Only part of the rows carry a size: once, few, many, or a class if the clone is expanded.

D,J,V,size,DNA,CDR3
.,TRBJ2-1,TRBV6-2/TRBV6-3,.,TGTGCCAGCAGTTGGGTCCGAGCAGAGCAGTTCTTC,CASSWVRAEQFF
TRBD2,TRBJ2-1,TRBV6-4,once,TGTGCCAGCAGTGAGATGGCGGGGGGGAGTGATGAGCAGTTCTTC,CASSEMAGGSDEQFF
.,TRBJ2-1,TRBV18,once,TGTGCCAGCTCTCGAGGCGGGTCGAGCGCCTCCTACAATGAGCAGTTCTTC,CASSRGGSSASYNEQFF
.,TRBJ1-5,TRBV30,.,TGTGCCTGGAGTGTACTTTCGAGGCAGCCCCAGCATTTT,CAWSVLSRQPQHF
TRBD2,TRBJ2-7,TRBV3-1/TRBV3-2,.,TGTGCCAGCAGCCAGGTCCCGGGACTAGCGGGGGGGCGTTTAAACGAGCAGTACTTC,CASSQVPGLAGGRLNEQYF
.,TRBJ1-3,TRBV29-1,.,TGCAGCGCTGGTTGGCTGGGGAACACCATATATTTT,CSAGWLGNTIYF
.,TRBJ2-1,TRBV6-2/TRBV6-3,.,TGTGCCAGCAGTTACAGGGAAAATGAGCAGTTCTTC,CASSYRENEQFF
.,TRBJ2-1,TRBV5-5,.,TGTGCCAGCAGCCATCCCGCTGGGGCCGGGAATGAGCAGTTCTTC,CASSHPAGAGNEQFF
.,TRBJ1-1,TRBV19,.,TGTGCCAGGAGACCTAAAGGGGGGACTGAAGCTTTCTTT,CARRPKGGTEAFF
.,TRBJ2-1,TRBV4-3,.,TGCGCCAGCAGCCAAGACGGGGGTGGCGGCAATGAGCAGTTCTTC,CASSQDGGGGNEQFF
TRBD1,TRBJ1-6,TRBV5-1,.,TGCGCCAGCAGCTTGCCAGGGGGACGATCACCCCTCCACTTT,CASSLPGGRSPLHF
.,TRBJ2-3,TRBV3-1/TRBV3-2,.,TGTGCCAGCAGCCAAGGGAGGGCCGGGGATACGCAGTATTTT,CASSQGRAGDTQYF
.,TRBJ2-2,TRBV9,.,TGTGCCAGCAGCCCCAGGGACACCGGGGAGCTGTTTTTT,CASSPRDTGELFF
.,TRBJ1-1,TRBV11-3,.,TGTGCCAGCAGCGACGGGACACCGGGGAGGGAGGCTTTCTTT,CASSDGTPGREAFF
TRBD1,TRBJ1-4,TRBV18,.,TGTGCCAGCTCACCGGTCCAGGGGGCGCGCGAAAAACTGTTTTTT,CASSPVQGAREKLFF
TRBD1,TRBJ1-2,TRBV18,.,TGTGCCAGCTCACTCAAGGACAGGATCGGCGGCTACACCTTC,CASSLKDRIGGYTF
.,TRBJ1-4,TRBV13,.,TGTGCCAGCAGCTTAGGTCGGTCAGCAACTAATGAAAAACTGTTTTTT,CASSLGRSATNEKLFF
.,TRBJ1-4,TRBV7-9,.,TGTGCCAGCAGCTTTAGCGGCTTCACTGTTGATGAAAAACTGTTTTTT,CASSFSGFTVDEKLFF
.,TRBJ2-3,TRBV7-3,.,TGTGCCAGCAGCTCCACCGCCCAGGGTACGCAGTATTTT,CASSSTAQGTQYF
TRBD1,TRBJ1-4,TRBV29-1,.,TGCAGCGTAGATCTGACAGGGACGGGTGAAAAACTGTTTTTT,CSVDLTGTGEKLFF
.,TRBJ2-6,TRBV3-1/TRBV3-2,.,TGTGCCAGCAGCCAAGCACTTCGACCTGGGGCCAACGTCCTGACTTTC,CASSQALRPGANVLTF
TRBD2,TRBJ2-3,TRBV4-2,.,TGTGCCAGCAGCCACCCTAGCGGGGGGGCCCCAGATACGCAGTATTTT,CASSHPSGGAPDTQYF
TRBD2,TRBJ2-7,TRBV11-2,once,TGTGCCAGCAGCGTCCGGGGGGAGGGACCTTTAATGATCGAGCAGTACTTC,CASSVRGEGPLMIEQYF
TRBD1,TRBJ2-7,TRBV19,.,TGTGCCAGTGCCGGGACAGGGCGGGAGCAGTACTTC,CASAGTGREQYF
TRBD2,TRBJ2-7,TRBV27,.,TGTGCCAGCATCCCTAGCGGGGGGGAAGACGAGCAGTACTTC,CASIPSGGEDEQYF
.,TRBJ1-6,TRBV30,.,TGTGCCTGGAGTAGTAATTCACCCCTCCACTTT,CAWSSNSPLHF
TRBD2,TRBJ2-3,TRBV9,.,TGTGCCAGCAGCGCCACTAGCGGGAGGGGAGATACGCAGTATTTT,CASSATSGRGDTQYF
.,TRBJ1-2,TRBV2,.,TGTGCCAGCAGCCCAGATATCAGATCTAACTATGGCTACACCTTC,CASSPDIRSNYGYTF
TRBD1,TRBJ1-3,TRBV19,few,TGTGCCAGTACTGACGGACAGGTCGGAAACACCATATATTTT,CASTDGQVGNTIYF
TRBD2,TRBJ2-1,TRBV24-1,few,TGTGCCACCAGTGACCCGGGACTAGCGGGAGACTTACAAGGCTACAATGAGCAGTTCTTC,CATSDPGLAGDLQGYNEQFF
.,TRBJ1-3,TRBV28,.,TGTGCCAGCAGTTCCTGGGACTTAATTTCCGGAAACACCATATATTTT,CASSSWDLISGNTIYF
TRBD2,TRBJ2-5,TRBV18,.,TGTGCCAGCTCACCGCCTAGCGGGAGGATCCTGGAGACCCAGTACTTC,CASSPPSGRILETQYF
.,TRBJ2-7,TRBV4-3,once,TGCGCCAGCAGCCAAGCGAGATCTCGCGAGCAGTACTTC,CASSQARSREQYF
.,TRBJ1-2,TRBV9,.,TGTGCCAGCAGCGGGCCAACAACATTTTCCTATGGCTACACCTTC,CASSGPTTFSYGYTF
.,TRBJ1-4,TRBV29-1,.,TGCAGCGTTGACGCGGGGGGGGGTGAAAAACTGTTTTTT,CSVDAGGGEKLFF
.,TRBJ2-1,TRBV27,.,TGTGCCAGCAGGCTATACAATGAGCAGTTCTTC,CASRLYNEQFF
.,TRBJ1-6,TRBV9,.,TGTGCCAGCAGCGTCACAGGGTTTCAGAATTCACCCCTCCACTTT,CASSVTGFQNSPLHF
.,TRBJ1-1,TRBV7-2,.,TGTGCCAGCAGCCCCACAACTCCGGGACCTGCTGCTTTCTTT,CASSPTTPGPAAFF
.,TRBJ1-3,TRBV5-4,.,TGTGCCAGCAGCTCGGGCCGTCGGGGGGCTGTTGGAAACACCATATATTTT,CASSSGRRGAVGNTIYF
TRBD2,TRBJ2-3,TRBV29-1,.,TGCAGCGTCGAAGGGACTATCTCCACAGATACGCAGTATTTT,CSVEGTISTDTQYF
TRBD2,TRBJ2-3,TRBV4-1,.,TGCGCCAGCAGCCAACCCCTAGCGGGGGCCCGGGATACGCAGTATTTT,CASSQPLAGARDTQYF
.,TRBJ1-5,TRBV27,.,TGTGCCAGCAGTTTTACGGGAGGCAATCAGCCCCAGCATTTT,CASSFTGGNQPQHF
.,TRBJ2-1,TRBV18,.,TGTGCCAGCTCACCACCGGGGCTAGCGAATGAGCAGTTCTTC,CASSPPGLANEQFF
TRBD2,TRBJ2-1,TRBV7-2,.,TGTGCCAGCAGCTCCAGGCCCAAGGCGGGAGGCCCGCCCCAGTTCTTC,CASSSRPKAGGPPQFF
.,TRBJ2-3,TRBV9,.,TGTGCCAGCAGCCTCCGTTGGGGGGCAGATACGCAGTATTTT,CASSLRWGADTQYF
TRBD1,TRBJ2-5,TRBV10-3,.,TGTGCCATCAGTGACAGGGGGCAAGAGACCCAGTACTTC,CAISDRGQETQYF
.,TRBJ2-3,TRBV7-3,.,TGTGCCAGCAGCTTACTGGCTAGCGGCACAGATACGCAGTATTTT,CASSLLASGTDTQYF
.,TRBJ1-2,TRBV6-5,once,TGTGCCAGCAGTTACTCTGGGCTTAACTATGGCTACACCTTC,CASSYSGLNYGYTF
TRBD1,TRBJ1-1,TRBV5-6,.,TGTGCCAGCAGCTTGGGAGGACAGGGCCTCATGAACACTGAAGCTTTCTTT,CASSLGGQGLMNTEAFF
TRBD1,TRBJ1-1,TRBV28,.,TGTGCCAGCGACCCACCGGGACAGGGGACGAACACTGAAGCTTTCTTT,CASDPPGQGTNTEAFF
.,TRBJ1-6,TRBV5-1,.,TGCGCCAGCAGCTTGGAAGACAGCTCCTATAATTCACCCCTCCACTTT,CASSLEDSSYNSPLHF
TRBD2,TRBJ2-1,TRBV18,.,TGTGCCAGCTCAGTACTAGCGGAGTACAATGAGCAGTTCTTC,CASSVLAEYNEQFF
TRBD1,TRBJ1-1,TRBV30,few,TGTGCCTGGAGTATAGGGACAGGAATGAACACTGAAGCTTTCTTT,CAWSIGTGMNTEAFF
TRBD1,TRBJ1-5,TRBV12-3/TRBV12-4,.,TGTGCCAGCAGTAGGGACAGCGGAGAGCCCCAGCATTTT,CASSRDSGEPQHF
.,TRBJ2-7,TRBV19,.,TGTGCCAGTAGTATAACCGGGGCCCCGTCCGAGCAGTACTTC,CASSITGAPSEQYF
TRBD2,TRBJ2-1,TRBV5-4,.,TGTGCCAGCAGCCCGCCGGGACTAGCGGGCTTCAATGAGCAGTTCTTC,CASSPPGLAGFNEQFF
.,TRBJ1-1,TRBV10-3,.,TGTGCCATCAGTGGAAGAGGGGCCAACACTGAAGCTTTCTTT,CAISGRGANTEAFF
.,TRBJ1-2,TRBV12-3/TRBV12-4,.,TGTGCCAGCAGTTTAGCGGTCTATGGCTACACCTTC,CASSLAVYGYTF
.,TRBJ2-2,TRBV6-4,.,TGTGCCAGCAGTGTGGTGGGGGGCCCGAACACCGGGGAGCTGTTTTTT,CASSVVGGPNTGELFF
.,TRBJ2-2,TRBV7-2,.,TGTGCCAGCAGCGCTTGGCCGGCCGGGACGATTAACACCGGGGAGCTGTTTTTT,CASSAWPAGTINTGELFF